A single T cell receptor (beta chain) is shown here with its context. Germline-derived CDR1 and CDR2 are KGHDR and SFDVKD. V trimming: 10 bases; J trimming: 0 bases; junction bases outside the gene matches: 3. This CDR3 contains 15 residues. The age range of participants was 18 to 89 years, with residence in roughly 25 US areas. This sample stems from a study of blood T cell repertoires in COVID-19. Across the study: There were acute and convalescent COVID-19 samples, and they came from the United States, Italy and Spain.

Authors' processing steps: Estimates of nucleated cell counts were drawn from the amplification of reference gene primers. Using immunoSEQ multiplex PCR, the repertoire was profiled, and TCRdb retains in-frame clones only, with some absent. V, J and clone size are taken as reported in that table, and D and trimming were inferred from the DNA itself. There are roughly 130,000 clones in the sample; about four fifths occur only once, and 4.5% to 6% lies in the top ten. V usage is TRBV24-1 and J usage is TRBJ2-3; 13 bases agree with TRBD2. Sequencing was done on a sample of PBMCs or T cells enriched from blood (not recorded which). The clonotype originates from a middle-aged man with acute COVID-19. The CDR3 DNA reads TGTGCCACGGGGACTAGCGGGACAAGCACAGATACGCAGTATTTT. Its translation is CATGTSGTSTDTQYF.